The clone carrying this T cell receptor (beta chain) came up a few times. Its antigen is not known. This sample was taken from a study of cytomegalovirus exposure and HLA in healthy donors. Study findings and constraints: Accurate prediction of HLA-A and HLA-B alleles (for most subjects) was reportedly achieved from TCR beta sequences.

This CDR3 is built from 16 residues. PCR involved 60 Vbeta and 13 Jbeta primers. Under the authors' procedure: A later analysis counted tens of millions of unique TCR beta chains, some 10 million shared. TCRdb's table, derived via immunoSEQ multiplex PCR, lists solely in-frame clones and lacks some. The V and J calls and the clone size are those of that table, but D and trimming were determined from the DNA. Counted here are about 83,000 clones, 65% to 75% occurring once; the ten biggest clones make up around 4%. Healthy bone marrow donors made up the donors. The TCR comes from a man aged 60 to 75 in good health and CMV-seronegative. The V gene is TRBV21-1, the J gene TRBJ1-6. TRBV21-1 has pseudogene status. Sequenced: PBMCs. Here the CDR3 DNA reads TGTGCCAGCAGCCAATTAACCTTAACCCTAGGCCCACCCCTCCACTTT. Its protein product is CASSQLTLTLGPPLHF.